This T cell receptor (beta chain) was sequenced for a study of T cells after yellow fever vaccination. As for the study in general: Fractions containing few cells were prepared with SMART-Seq v4 Ultra Low Input.

Generation of TCR cDNA used 5'RACE template switching (which added a universal primer site and UMIs). TCRdb fed the 5' RACE reads into MiXCR, producing one record per CDR3 protein. The sample holds about 240,000 distinct CDR3 sequences, 6.9% seen once. Concerning this clonotype: What it binds is unknown.

CDR3 length: 14 amino acids. V was clipped by 2 bases and J by 4 bases, with 15 bases between them. CDR1 and CDR2 (germline): DFQATT, SNEGSKA (reference sequence). General study results and limits: Most clones from primary vaccination were detected again post-booster (roughly 95% CD4, 88% CD8). Though it reached lower strength, the secondary response hit its peak faster, day 5 versus 15.

The receptor comes from a man in his thirties or forties who received the YFV17D yellow fever vaccine. The J gene is TRBJ2-7, the V gene TRBV20-1; D possibly corresponds to TRBD2 (7 bases). The sequenced sample was CD4+ T cells sorted from PBMCs, obtained 15 days after the yellow fever booster vaccination. As DNA, the CDR3 is TGCAGTGCTAGATCGGGCAGGGGAGGGTACGAGCAGTACTTC. Its protein is CSARSGRGGYEQYF.